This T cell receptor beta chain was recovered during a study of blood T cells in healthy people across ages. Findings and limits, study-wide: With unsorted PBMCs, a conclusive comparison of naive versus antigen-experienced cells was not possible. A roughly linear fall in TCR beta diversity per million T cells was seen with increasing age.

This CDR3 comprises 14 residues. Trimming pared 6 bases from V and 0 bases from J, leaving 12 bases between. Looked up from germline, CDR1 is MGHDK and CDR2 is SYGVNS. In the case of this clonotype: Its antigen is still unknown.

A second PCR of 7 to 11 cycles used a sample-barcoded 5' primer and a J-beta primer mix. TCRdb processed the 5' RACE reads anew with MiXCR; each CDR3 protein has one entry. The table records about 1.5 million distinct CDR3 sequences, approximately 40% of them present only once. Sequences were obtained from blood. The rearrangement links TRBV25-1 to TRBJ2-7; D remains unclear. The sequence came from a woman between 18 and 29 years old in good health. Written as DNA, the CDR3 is TGTGCCAGCAGGTCCCCGGGCGTCTCCTACGAGCAGTACTTC. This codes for CASRSPGVSYEQYF.